A selection of T cell receptor beta chains follows, all from one sample in a study of cytomegalovirus exposure and HLA in healthy donors. Sequencing was performed with immunoSEQ multiplex PCR; in TCRdb, only in-frame clones are kept and a portion is missing. The sample carries 200,000 or so clones, 90% to 95% recorded once. The material sequenced was PBMCs. The receptors were gathered from a woman between 18 and 29 years old in good health and CMV-seronegative. CDR3s include the opening cysteine and the closing phenylalanine or tryptophan. A D gene is named only where the DNA matches it firmly. Size is stated for part of the rows, as once, few or many counts, or as a class when the clone is expanded.

cdr3_aa cdr3_nt v_call d_call j_call clone_size
CASSLFSGTNEQFF TGTGCCAGCAGCTTATTTAGCGGGACGAATGAGCAGTTCTTC TRBV7-3 TRBD2 TRBJ2-1 .
CASSLVISNTEAFF TGTGCCAGCAGTTTAGTTATATCGAACACTGAAGCTTTCTTT TRBV28 . TRBJ1-1 .
CASSAGGASYTF TGCGCCAGCAGCGCTGGTGGGGCCAGCTACACCTTC TRBV10-2 . TRBJ1-2 .
CASRSAGASGNTIYF TGCGCCAGCAGATCGGCGGGGGCCTCTGGAAACACCATATATTTT TRBV5-1 . TRBJ1-3 .
CASSPVSGTKNIQYF TGTGCCAGCAGTCCCGTTAGCGGGACCAAAAACATTCAGTACTTC TRBV28 TRBD2 TRBJ2-4 .
CATLHRESQHF TGTGCCACCTTGCACAGGGAGTCCCAGCATTTT TRBV28 . TRBJ1-5 .
CASSTRGQGSGGPYEQYF TGTGCCAGCAGTACCAGGGGACAGGGGAGTGGGGGTCCCTACGAGCAGTACTTC TRBV28 TRBD1 TRBJ2-7 .
CASSSLATPDTEAFF TGCGCCAGCAGCTCTTTGGCCACCCCCGACACTGAAGCTTTCTTT TRBV5-1 . TRBJ1-1 .
CASSLPGNGDEQFF TGTGCCAGCAGCTTACCGGGGAATGGGGATGAGCAGTTCTTC TRBV7-2 . TRBJ2-1 few
CASSLSLELPYEQYF TGTGCCAGCAGTTTATCCCTCGAACTACCTTACGAGCAGTACTTC TRBV27 . TRBJ2-7 .
CASRQGSTEAFF TGTGCCAGCAGACAGGGTTCCACTGAAGCTTTCTTT TRBV27 . TRBJ1-1 .
CASSEVRGRRAFF TGTGCCAGCAGTGAAGTCAGGGGGCGAAGAGCTTTCTTT TRBV6-1 TRBD1 TRBJ1-1 .
CASSPRTGNNEQFF TGTGCCAGCTCACCGCGGACAGGAAACAATGAGCAGTTCTTC TRBV18 TRBD1 TRBJ2-1 .
CASSSYGADRDYGYTF TGTGCCAGCAGTTCCTACGGGGCCGACAGGGACTATGGCTACACCTTC TRBV27 TRBD1 TRBJ1-2 .
CASRQLDSYEQYF TGTGCCAGCCGACAGCTGGACTCCTACGAGCAGTACTTC TRBV5-5 . TRBJ2-7 .
CASSILGEGSPLHF TGTGCCAGTAGTATACTGGGTGAGGGATCACCCCTCCACTTT TRBV19 . TRBJ1-6 .
CASNGRALREPQHF TGTGCCAGCAACGGGAGGGCCCTTCGGGAGCCCCAGCATTTT TRBV28 . TRBJ1-5 .
CASSYQGGEAFF TGCGCCAGCAGCTATCAGGGGGGTGAAGCTTTCTTT TRBV5-1 TRBD1 TRBJ1-1 .
CASGLATSQETQYF TGTGCCAGCGGGCTAGCGACAAGCCAAGAGACCCAGTACTTC TRBV2 . TRBJ2-5 .
CASSSWTGDLYEQYF TGTGCCAGCAGTTCCTGGACAGGGGACCTCTACGAGCAGTACTTC TRBV28 TRBD1 TRBJ2-7 .
CASSYLGAISYEQYF TGCGCCAGCAGCTACCTTGGGGCCATCTCCTACGAGCAGTACTTC TRBV5-1 . TRBJ2-7 .
CASSFSGLNNEQFF TGTGCTAGCAGCTTTTCGGGGTTAAACAATGAGCAGTTCTTC TRBV7-7 . TRBJ2-1 .